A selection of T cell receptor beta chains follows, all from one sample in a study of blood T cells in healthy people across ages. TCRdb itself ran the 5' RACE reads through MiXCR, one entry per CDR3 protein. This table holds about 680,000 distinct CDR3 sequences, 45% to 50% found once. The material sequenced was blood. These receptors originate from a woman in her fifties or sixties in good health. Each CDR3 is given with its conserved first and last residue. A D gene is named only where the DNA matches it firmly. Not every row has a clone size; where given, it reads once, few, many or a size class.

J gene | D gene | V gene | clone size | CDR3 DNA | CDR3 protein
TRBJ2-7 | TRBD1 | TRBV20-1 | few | TGCAGTCTACAATTGACAGGGTTGGGGTACGAGCAGTACTTC | CSLQLTGLGYEQYF
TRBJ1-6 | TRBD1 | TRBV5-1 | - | TGCGCCAGCAGCGCGAAAACAGGGGATAATTCACCCCTCCACTTT | CASSAKTGDNSPLHF
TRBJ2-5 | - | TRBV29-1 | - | TGCAGCGTTCGAAGCGGTGAAGAGACCCTGTACTTC | CSVRSGEETLYF
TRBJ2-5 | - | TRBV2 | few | TGTGCCAGCCCCGACCCGGGGGCAAAGACCCAGTACTTC | CASPDPGAKTQYF
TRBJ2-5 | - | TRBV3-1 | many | TGTGCCAGCAGCCAAGGTCTAGAGACCCAGTACTTC | CASSQGLETQYF
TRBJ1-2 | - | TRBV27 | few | TGTGCCAGCAGTTTAACGGGGAACCAACTCGGCTACACCTTC | CASSLTGNQLGYTF
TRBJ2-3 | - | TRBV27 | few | TGTGCCAGCAGTACGGGACCGTTGATGGATACGCAGTATTTT | CASSTGPLMDTQYF
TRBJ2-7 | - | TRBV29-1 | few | TGCAGCGTTGCTTGGGACCTAGGCTACGAGCAGTACTTC | CSVAWDLGYEQYF
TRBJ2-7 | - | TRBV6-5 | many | TGTGCCAGCAGCCGGTACAGCTACGAGCAGTACTTC | CASSRYSYEQYF
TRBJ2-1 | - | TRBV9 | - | TGTGCCAGCGCGACGTTGGGGTTGGGAAGCAATGAGCAGTTCTTC | CASATLGLGSNEQFF
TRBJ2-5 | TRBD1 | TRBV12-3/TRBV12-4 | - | TGTGCCAGCAGTCGGGACAGGGGATCACAAGAGACCCAGTACTTC | CASSRDRGSQETQYF
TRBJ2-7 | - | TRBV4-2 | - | TGTGCCAGCAGCCCATCTGAAGGACTACCCTCCATTTACAATGAGCAGTACTTC | CASSPSEGLPSIYNEQYF
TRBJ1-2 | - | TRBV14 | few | TGTGCCAGCAGCGCGACCTCCGGGGTCGGCTACACCTTC | CASSATSGVGYTF
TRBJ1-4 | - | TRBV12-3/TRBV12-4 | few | TGTGCCAGCAGTTTAGCGACTGCGACCAATGAAAAACTGTTTTTT | CASSLATATNEKLFF
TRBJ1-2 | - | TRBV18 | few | TGTGCCAGCTCACCAAGCGCAAGAGACTATGGCTACACCTTC | CASSPSARDYGYTF
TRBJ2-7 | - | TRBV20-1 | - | TGCAGTGCTAGAGATCTGTTTTCCTACGAGCAGTACTTC | CSARDLFSYEQYF
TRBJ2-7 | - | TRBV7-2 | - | TGTGCCAGCAGCCAACCAGGAGGAAAGAAGCGCGAGCAGTACTTC | CASSQPGGKKREQYF
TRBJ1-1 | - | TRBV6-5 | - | TGTGCCAGCCGGGGCTGGGACATCCAGAACACTGAAGCTTTCTTT | CASRGWDIQNTEAFF